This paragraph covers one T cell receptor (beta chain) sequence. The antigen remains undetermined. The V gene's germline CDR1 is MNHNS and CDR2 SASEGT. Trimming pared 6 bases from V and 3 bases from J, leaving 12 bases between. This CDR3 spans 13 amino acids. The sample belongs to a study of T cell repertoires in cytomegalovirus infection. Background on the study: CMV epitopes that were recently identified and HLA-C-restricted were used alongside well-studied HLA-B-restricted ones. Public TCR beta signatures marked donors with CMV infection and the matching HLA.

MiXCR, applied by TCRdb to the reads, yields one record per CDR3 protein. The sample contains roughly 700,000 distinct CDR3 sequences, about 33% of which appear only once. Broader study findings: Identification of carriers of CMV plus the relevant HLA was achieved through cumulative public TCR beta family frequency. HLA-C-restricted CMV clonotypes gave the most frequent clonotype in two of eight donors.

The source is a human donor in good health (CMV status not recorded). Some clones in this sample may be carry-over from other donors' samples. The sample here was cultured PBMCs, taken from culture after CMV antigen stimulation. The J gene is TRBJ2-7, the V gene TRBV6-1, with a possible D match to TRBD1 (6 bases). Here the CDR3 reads CASRPTGFYEQYF. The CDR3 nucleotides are TGTGCCAGCAGACCTACAGGGTTCTACGAGCAGTACTTC.